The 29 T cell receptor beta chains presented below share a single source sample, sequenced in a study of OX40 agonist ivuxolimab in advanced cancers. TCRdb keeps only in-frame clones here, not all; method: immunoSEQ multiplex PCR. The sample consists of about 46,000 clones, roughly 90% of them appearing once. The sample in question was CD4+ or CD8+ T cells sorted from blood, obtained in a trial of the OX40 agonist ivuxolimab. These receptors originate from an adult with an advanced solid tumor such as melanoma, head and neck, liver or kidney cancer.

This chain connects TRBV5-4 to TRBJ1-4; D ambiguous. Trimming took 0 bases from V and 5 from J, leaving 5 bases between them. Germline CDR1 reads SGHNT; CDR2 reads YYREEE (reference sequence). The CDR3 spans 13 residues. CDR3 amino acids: CASSLDRNEKLFF. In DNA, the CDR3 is TGTGCCAGCAGCTTGGACAGAAATGAAAAACTGTTTTTT.

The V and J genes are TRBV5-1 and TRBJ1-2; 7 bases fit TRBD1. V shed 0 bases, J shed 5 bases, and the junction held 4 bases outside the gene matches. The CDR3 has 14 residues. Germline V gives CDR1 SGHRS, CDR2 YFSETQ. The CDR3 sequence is CASSLEGGGYGYTF. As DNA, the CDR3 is TGCGCCAGCAGCTTGGAAGGGGGCGGTTATGGCTACACCTTC.

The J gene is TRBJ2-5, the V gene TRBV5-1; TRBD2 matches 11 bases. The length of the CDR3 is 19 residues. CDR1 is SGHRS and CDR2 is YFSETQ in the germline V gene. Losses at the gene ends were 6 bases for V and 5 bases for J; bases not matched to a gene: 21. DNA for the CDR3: TGCGCCAGCACTCCAACCGGGGCTAGCGGGGGGCCTACCCGGGAGACCCAGTACTTC. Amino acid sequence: CASTPTGASGGPTRETQYF.

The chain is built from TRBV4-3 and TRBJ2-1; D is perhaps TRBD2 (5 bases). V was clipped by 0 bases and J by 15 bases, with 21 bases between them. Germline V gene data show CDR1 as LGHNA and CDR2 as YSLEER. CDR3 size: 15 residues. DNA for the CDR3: TGCGCCAGCAGCCAAGATGTGAGTAGCGTGGAGCTGGGGTTCTTC. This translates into CASSQDVSSVELGFF.

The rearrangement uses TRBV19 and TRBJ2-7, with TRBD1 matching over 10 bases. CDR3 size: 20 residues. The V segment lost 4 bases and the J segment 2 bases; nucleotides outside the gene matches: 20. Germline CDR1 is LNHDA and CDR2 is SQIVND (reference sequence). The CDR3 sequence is CASSTPPRFGQGVNPYEQYF. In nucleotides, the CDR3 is TGTGCCAGTAGTACCCCCCCTAGATTCGGACAGGGGGTTAACCCCTACGAGCAGTACTTC.

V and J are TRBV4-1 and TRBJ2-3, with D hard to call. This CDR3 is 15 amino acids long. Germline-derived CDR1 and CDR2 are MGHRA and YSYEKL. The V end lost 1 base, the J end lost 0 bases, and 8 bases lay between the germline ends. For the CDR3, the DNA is TGCGCCAGCAGCCAAGTACCGGTTAGCACAGATACGCAGTATTTT. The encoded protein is CASSQVPVSTDTQYF.

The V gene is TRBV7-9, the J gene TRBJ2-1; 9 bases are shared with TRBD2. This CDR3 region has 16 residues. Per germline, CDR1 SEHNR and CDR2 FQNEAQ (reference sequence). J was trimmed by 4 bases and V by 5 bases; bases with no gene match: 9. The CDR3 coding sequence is TGTGCCAGCAGCCAAATAGCGGGAGTAACTTACAATGAGCAGTTCTTC. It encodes CASSQIAGVTYNEQFF.

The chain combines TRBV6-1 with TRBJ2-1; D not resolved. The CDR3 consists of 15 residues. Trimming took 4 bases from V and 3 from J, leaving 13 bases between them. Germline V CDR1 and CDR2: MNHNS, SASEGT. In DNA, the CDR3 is TGTGCCAGCAGTGTGACACTGCCCTACTACAATGAGCAGTTCTTC. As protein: CASSVTLPYYNEQFF.

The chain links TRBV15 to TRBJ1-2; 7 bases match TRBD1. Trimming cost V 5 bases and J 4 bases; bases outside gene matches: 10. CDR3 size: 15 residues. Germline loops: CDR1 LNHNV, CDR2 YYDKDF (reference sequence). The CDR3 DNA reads TGTGCCACCAGCGTTACCAGGGGGTCGGCCTATGGCTACACCTTC. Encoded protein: CATSVTRGSAYGYTF.

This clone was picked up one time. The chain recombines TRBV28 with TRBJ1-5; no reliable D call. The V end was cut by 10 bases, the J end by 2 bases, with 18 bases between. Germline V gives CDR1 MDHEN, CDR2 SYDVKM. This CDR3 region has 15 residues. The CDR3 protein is CATHSDQTRNQPQHF. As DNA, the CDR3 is TGTGCCACCCATTCCGACCAGACCCGCAATCAGCCCCAGCATTTT. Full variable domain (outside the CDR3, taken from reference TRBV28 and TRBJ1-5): DVKVTQSSRYLVKRTGEKVFLECVQDMDHENMFWYRQDPGLGLRLIYFSYDVKMKEKGDIPEGYSVSREKKERFSLILESASTNQTSMYLCATHSDQTRNQPQHFGDGTRLSIL.

CDR3 sequence: CASSLGNEQFF. In nucleotides, the CDR3 is TGTGCCAGCAGCTTAGGGAATGAGCAGTTCTTC. The rearrangement uses TRBV11-2 and TRBJ2-1; no reliable D call. The CDR3 is made up of 11 amino acids. Trimming shortened V by 1 base and J by 7 bases, and 2 bases separated the two germline ends. Germline V gene sequence: CDR1 SGHAT, CDR2 FQNNGV. The variable domain in full, completed from reference TRBV11-2 and TRBJ2-1, reads EAGVAQSPRYKIIEKRQSVAFWCNPISGHATLYWYQQILGQGPKLLIQFQNNGVVDDSQLPKDRFSAERLKGVDSTLKIQPAKLEDSAVYLCASSLGNEQFFGPGTRLTVL.

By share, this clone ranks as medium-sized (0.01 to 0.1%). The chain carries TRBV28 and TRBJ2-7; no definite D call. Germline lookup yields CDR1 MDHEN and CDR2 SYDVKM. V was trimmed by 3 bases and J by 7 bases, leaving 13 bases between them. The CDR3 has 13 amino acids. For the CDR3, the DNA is TGTGCCAGCAGTTTTAGAGGTTTGGTGGAGCAGTACTTC. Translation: CASSFRGLVEQYF.

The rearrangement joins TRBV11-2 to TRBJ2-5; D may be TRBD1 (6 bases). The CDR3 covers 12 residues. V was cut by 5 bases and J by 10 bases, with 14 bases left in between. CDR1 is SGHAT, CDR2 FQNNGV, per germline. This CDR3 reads CASSQDSLDQYF. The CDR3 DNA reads TGTGCCAGCAGCCAGGACAGTCTGGACCAGTACTTC. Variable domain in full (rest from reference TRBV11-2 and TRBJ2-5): EAGVAQSPRYKIIEKRQSVAFWCNPISGHATLYWYQQILGQGPKLLIQFQNNGVVDDSQLPKDRFSAERLKGVDSTLKIQPAKLEDSAVYLCASSQDSLDQYFGPGTRLLVL.

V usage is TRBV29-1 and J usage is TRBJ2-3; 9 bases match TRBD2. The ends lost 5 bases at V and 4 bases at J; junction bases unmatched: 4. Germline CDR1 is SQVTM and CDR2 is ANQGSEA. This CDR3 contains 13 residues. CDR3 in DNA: TGCAGCGTTCCCCTAGCGGGGCCAGATACGCAGTATTTT. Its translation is CSVPLAGPDTQYF.

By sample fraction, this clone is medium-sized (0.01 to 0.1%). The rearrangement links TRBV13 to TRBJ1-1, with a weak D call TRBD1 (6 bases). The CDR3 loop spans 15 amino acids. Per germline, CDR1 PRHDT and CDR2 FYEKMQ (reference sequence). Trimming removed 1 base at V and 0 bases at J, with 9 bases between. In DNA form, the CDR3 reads TGTGCCAGCAGCTTAGATCAGGGGATGAACACTGAAGCTTTCTTT. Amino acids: CASSLDQGMNTEAFF.

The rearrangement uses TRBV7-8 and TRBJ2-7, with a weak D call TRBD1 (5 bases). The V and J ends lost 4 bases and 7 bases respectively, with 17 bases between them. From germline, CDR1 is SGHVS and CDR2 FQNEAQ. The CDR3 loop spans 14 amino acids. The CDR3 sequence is CASSSYRAQGEQYF. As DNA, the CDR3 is TGTGCCAGCAGCTCCTACCGGGCCCAGGGTGAGCAGTACTTC.

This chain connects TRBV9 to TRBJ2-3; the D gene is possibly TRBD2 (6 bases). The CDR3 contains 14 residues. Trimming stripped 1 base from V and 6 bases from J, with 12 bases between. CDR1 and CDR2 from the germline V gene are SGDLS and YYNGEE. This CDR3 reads CASSVNSGEDTQYF. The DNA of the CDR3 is TGTGCCAGCAGCGTAAATAGCGGAGAGGATACGCAGTATTTT.

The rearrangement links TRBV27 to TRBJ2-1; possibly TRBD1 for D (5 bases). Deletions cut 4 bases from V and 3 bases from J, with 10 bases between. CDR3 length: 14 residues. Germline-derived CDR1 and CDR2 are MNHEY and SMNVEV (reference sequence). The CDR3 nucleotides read TGTGCCAGCAGTTCGAGACAGAACTACAATGAGCAGTTCTTC. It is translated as CASSSRQNYNEQFF.

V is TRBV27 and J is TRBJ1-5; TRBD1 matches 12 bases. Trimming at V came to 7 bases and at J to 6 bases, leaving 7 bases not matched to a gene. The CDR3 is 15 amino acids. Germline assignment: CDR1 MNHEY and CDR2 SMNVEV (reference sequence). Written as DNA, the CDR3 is TGTGCCAGCAACCCCGGGACAGGGGGCTTTCAGCCCCAGCATTTT. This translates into CASNPGTGGFQPQHF.

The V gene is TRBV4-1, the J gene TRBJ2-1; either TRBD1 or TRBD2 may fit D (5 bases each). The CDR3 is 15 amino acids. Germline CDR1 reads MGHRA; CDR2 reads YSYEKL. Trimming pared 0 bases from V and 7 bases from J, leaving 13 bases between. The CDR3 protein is CASSQEGRQSNEQFF. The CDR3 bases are TGCGCCAGCAGCCAAGAGGGACGGCAATCAAATGAGCAGTTCTTC.

The CDR3: CASSKGLAGSYEQYF. CDR3 nucleotides: TGTGCCAGCAGCAAGGGACTAGCGGGTTCCTACGAGCAGTACTTC. This rearrangement joins TRBV7-2 to TRBJ2-7; TRBD2 matches 12 bases. Germline-derived CDR1 and CDR2 are SGHTA and FQGNSA. Germline trimming cut 5 bases from V and 1 base from J; bases unmatched to any gene: 3. CDR3 length: 15 residues.

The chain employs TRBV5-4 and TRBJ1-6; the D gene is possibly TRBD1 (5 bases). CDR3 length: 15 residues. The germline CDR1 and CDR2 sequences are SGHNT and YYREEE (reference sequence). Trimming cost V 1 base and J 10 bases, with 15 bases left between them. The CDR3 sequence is CASSLLGLGGSPLHF. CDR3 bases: TGTGCCAGCAGCTTGCTGGGGCTAGGAGGCTCACCCCTCCACTTT.

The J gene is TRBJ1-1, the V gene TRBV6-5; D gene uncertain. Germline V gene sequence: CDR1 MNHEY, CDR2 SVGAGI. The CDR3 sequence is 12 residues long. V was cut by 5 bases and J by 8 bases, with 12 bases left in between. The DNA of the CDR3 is TGTGCCAGCAGTCCTTCCGGGGAAGAAGCTTTCTTT. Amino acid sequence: CASSPSGEEAFF.

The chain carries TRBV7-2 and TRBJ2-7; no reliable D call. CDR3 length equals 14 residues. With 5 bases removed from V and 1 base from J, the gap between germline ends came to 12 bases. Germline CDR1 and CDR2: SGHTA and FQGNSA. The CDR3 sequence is CASSPPGESYEQYF. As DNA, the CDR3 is TGTGCCAGCAGCCCCCCCGGAGAATCCTACGAGCAGTACTTC.

CDR3 sequence: CATSGLVSTGELFF. Written as DNA, the CDR3 is TGTGCCACCAGCGGACTAGTATCAACCGGGGAGCTGTTTTTT. The chain combines TRBV27 with TRBJ2-2, with 7 bases that match TRBD2. The trim removed 10 bases at V and 5 bases at J, leaving 10 bases unmatched. The CDR3 is 14 residues long. CDR1 and CDR2 (germline): MNHEY, SMNVEV (reference sequence).

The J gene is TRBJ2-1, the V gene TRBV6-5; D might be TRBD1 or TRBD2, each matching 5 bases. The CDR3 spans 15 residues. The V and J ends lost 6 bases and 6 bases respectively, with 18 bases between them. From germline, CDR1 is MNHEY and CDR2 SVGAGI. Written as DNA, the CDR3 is TGTGCCAGCAGCCCCTTCGAGGGGATTCCCAATGAGCAGTTCTTC. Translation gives CASSPFEGIPNEQFF.

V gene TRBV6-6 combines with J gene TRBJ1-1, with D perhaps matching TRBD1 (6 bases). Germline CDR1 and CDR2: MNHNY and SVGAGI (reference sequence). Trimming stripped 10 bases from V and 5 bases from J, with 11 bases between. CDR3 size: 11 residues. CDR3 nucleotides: TGTGCCACCCAGCAGGGGACTGAAGCTTTCTTT. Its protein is CATQQGTEAFF.

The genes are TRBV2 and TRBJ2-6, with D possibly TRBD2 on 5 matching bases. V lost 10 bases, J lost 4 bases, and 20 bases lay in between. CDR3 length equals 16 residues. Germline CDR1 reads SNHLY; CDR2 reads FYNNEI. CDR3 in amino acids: CATSHKEGSGANVLTF. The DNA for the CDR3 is TGTGCCACCTCTCACAAAGAGGGCTCCGGGGCCAACGTCCTGACTTTC.

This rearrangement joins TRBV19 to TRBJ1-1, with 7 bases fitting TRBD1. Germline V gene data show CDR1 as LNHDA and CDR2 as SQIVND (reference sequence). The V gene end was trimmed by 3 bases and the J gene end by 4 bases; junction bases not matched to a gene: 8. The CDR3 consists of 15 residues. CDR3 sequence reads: CASSMVQGGFTEAFF. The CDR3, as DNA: TGTGCCAGTAGTATGGTACAAGGGGGCTTCACTGAAGCTTTCTTT.